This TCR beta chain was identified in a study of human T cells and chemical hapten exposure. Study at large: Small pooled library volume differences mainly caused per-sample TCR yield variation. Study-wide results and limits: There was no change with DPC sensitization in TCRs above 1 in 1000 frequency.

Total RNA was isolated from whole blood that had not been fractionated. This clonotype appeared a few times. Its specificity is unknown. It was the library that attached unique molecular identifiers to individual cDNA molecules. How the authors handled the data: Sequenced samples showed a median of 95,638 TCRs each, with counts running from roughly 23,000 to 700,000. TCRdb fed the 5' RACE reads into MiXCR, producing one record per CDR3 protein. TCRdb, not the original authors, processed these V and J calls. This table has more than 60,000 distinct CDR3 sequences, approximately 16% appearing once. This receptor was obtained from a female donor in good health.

CDR3 loop: CASSENGTTGIPTDTQYF. As DNA, the CDR3 is TGTGCCAGCAGCGAGAACGGGACTACCGGGATTCCCACAGATACGCAGTATTTT. The rearrangement links TRBV21-1 to TRBJ2-3; TRBD2 is the table's D call and was not checked against the DNA. TRBV21-1 is deemed a pseudogene. The CDR3 is 18 amino acids.